These 23 T cell receptor beta chains were sequenced from one sample in a study of metastatic and nonmetastatic thyroid tumors. Until they underwent thyroid surgery, no patient had received any treatment. TCRdb redid the clone calls on the PCR reads using MiXCR. The sample lists fewer than 35,000 clones; roughly a sixth were seen once. The sample was blood. Receptor source: a male donor with papillary thyroid cancer or a benign thyroid nodule (not recorded which). Some clones in this sample may be carry-over from other donors' samples.

This clone occurred many times. V usage is TRBV20-1 and J usage is TRBJ2-1; 9 bases line up with TRBD2. Germline V gene sequence: CDR1 DFQATT, CDR2 SNEGSKA (reference sequence). CDR3 size: 16 residues. V gave up 2 bases and J gave up 5 bases; unmatched junction bases: 10. The CDR3 loop reads CSARPVAGVGHNEQFF. The CDR3 DNA follows: TGCAGTGCTAGACCGGTAGCGGGAGTCGGGCACAATGAGCAGTTCTTC.

The chain links TRBV6-2 or TRBV6-3 to TRBJ1-1; D call uncertain. The CDR3 has 14 residues. In germline, CDR1 is MNHEY, CDR2 SVGEGT. V was pared by 1 base and J by 5 bases, with 11 bases between. The CDR3 loop reads CASSYFTGGTEAFF. The DNA for the CDR3 is TGTGCCAGCAGTTACTTTACGGGAGGGACTGAAGCTTTCTTT.

This clone was seen at least ten times. The chain carries TRBV11-3 and TRBJ2-5; TRBD1 aligns across 7 bases. The CDR3 covers 12 residues. CDR1 and CDR2 (germline): SGHNT, YENEEA. Germline trimming cut 5 bases from V and 5 bases from J; bases unmatched to any gene: 2. The CDR3 DNA is TGTGCCAGCAGCCAGGACAGGGAGACCCAGTACTTC. This sequence encodes CASSQDRETQYF.

This clone was seen a few times. This same CDR3 is encoded by further DNA sequences in the sample. The gene calls are TRBV6-1 and TRBJ2-3, with 10 bases that match TRBD2. Germline CDR1 reads MNHNS; CDR2 reads SASEGT. The V segment lost 2 bases and the J segment 5 bases; nucleotides outside the gene matches: 4. The CDR3 covers 15 residues. In DNA, the CDR3 is TGTGCCAGCAGTGAATCCTTAGCGGGGGGAGATACGCAGTATTTT. Encoded protein: CASSESLAGGDTQYF.

This clone has only a few counts. The gene calls are TRBV25-1 and TRBJ1-1, with 8 bases matching TRBD1. This CDR3 region has 13 residues. CDR1 is MGHDK and CDR2 is SYGVNS in the germline V gene. J was trimmed by 1 base and V by 9 bases; bases with no gene match: 4. The CDR3 protein is CASRQGQNTEAFF. The CDR3 region has the DNA TGTGCCAGTAGACAGGGGCAGAACACTGAAGCTTTCTTT.

The sample holds many counts of this clone. V and J are TRBV11-2 and TRBJ2-4, with 15 positions matching TRBD2. The V gene end was trimmed by 5 bases and the J gene end by 7 bases; junction bases not matched to a gene: 3. The CDR3 is 15 amino acids. Germline CDR1 SGHAT, CDR2 FQNNGV. For the CDR3, the DNA is TGTGCCAGCAGCCGGACTAGCGGGAGGGGCAACATTCAGTACTTC. As protein: CASSRTSGRGNIQYF.

This clone was counted ten times or more. V is TRBV28 and J is TRBJ1-3; no definite D call. Trimming removed 6 bases from V and 0 bases from J, with 6 bases in between. The CDR3 totals 13 residues. Germline-derived CDR1 and CDR2 are MDHEN and SYDVKM. The CDR3 here is CASRAYSGNTIYF. CDR3 DNA sequence: TGTGCCAGCAGAGCATACTCTGGAAACACCATATATTTT.

This clone was recorded at least ten times. This CDR3 is CATTSGGETQYF. The CDR3, as DNA: TGTGCCACGACTAGCGGGGGAGAGACCCAGTACTTC. The chain couples TRBV6-1 to TRBJ2-5; 12 bases are a match to TRBD2. V dropped 10 bases and J dropped 4; count of bases not matched to a gene: 1. CDR3 size: 12 residues. Germline V CDR1 and CDR2: MNHNS, SASEGT.

Regarding this clone: This specimen includes other DNA sequences encoding the same CDR3. The rearrangement joins TRBV5-6 to TRBJ1-6; TRBD1 aligns across 7 bases. The germline gives CDR1 SGHDT, CDR2 YYEEEE. V lost 4 bases and J lost 7; bases outside the gene matches: 8. The CDR3 contains 15 residues. The DNA of the CDR3 is TGTGCCAGCAGCGCTAGGAGGGGGCCAAATTCACCCCTCCACTTT. Translated, it gives CASSARRGPNSPLHF.

V is TRBV9 and J is TRBJ2-3; 7 nucleotides align to TRBD2. This CDR3 is built from 16 residues. Germline V lookup: CDR1 SGDLS, CDR2 YYNGEE. Unmatched junction bases numbered 7, after V lost 0 bases and J lost 3 bases. Here the CDR3 reads CASSVEGGIGTDTQYF. For the CDR3, the DNA is TGTGCCAGCAGCGTAGAGGGAGGGATCGGGACAGATACGCAGTATTTT.

This chain uses TRBV7-9 with TRBJ2-7, with D possibly being TRBD1 or TRBD2 (5 bases each). The CDR3 has 15 amino acids. Germline CDR1 reads SEHNR; CDR2 reads FQNEAQ (reference sequence). V lost 7 bases to trimming and J lost 4 bases, with 20 bases between them. CDR3 residues: CASTPWGTDKYEQYF. Written as DNA, the CDR3 is TGTGCCAGCACACCTTGGGGGACCGACAAATACGAGCAGTACTTC.

This clone was seen only once. This may be a read error: a much more frequent sequence differs by one nucleotide. Other DNA sequences of this sample code for an identical CDR3. The chain carries TRBV5-4 and TRBJ1-3; D is undetermined. Trimming stripped 0 bases from V and 0 bases from J, with 13 bases between. Germline V gives CDR1 SGHNT, CDR2 YYREEE (reference sequence). CDR3 length: 17 amino acids. CDR3 protein: CASSLGGFGGSGNTIYF. CDR3 sequence (DNA): TGTGCCAGCAGCTTGGGTGGCTTCGGTGGCTCTGGAAACACCATATATTTT.

This clone was seen only once. The chain carries TRBV3-1 and TRBJ2-2, with 8 bases aligning to TRBD1. CDR3 size: 15 residues. V lost 4 bases, J lost 4 bases, and 5 bases stayed unmatched. Germline V gene lookup returns CDR1 LGHDT and CDR2 YNNKEL (reference sequence). Written as DNA, the CDR3 is TGTGCCAGCAGCCTTGGGACAGGTACCACCGGGGAGCTGTTTTTT. This sequence encodes CASSLGTGTTGELFF.

This clone was recorded at least ten times. The chain links TRBV6-2 or TRBV6-3 to TRBJ2-4, with 9 bases that match TRBD1. The CDR3 contains 15 residues. From germline, CDR1 is MNHEY and CDR2 SVGEGT. J was trimmed by 6 bases and V by 2 bases; bases with no gene match: 5. The DNA for the CDR3 is TGTGCCAGCAGTTACCCCGGGGACAGGGTAAACATTCAGTACTTC. Translated: CASSYPGDRVNIQYF.

Concerning this clone: This clone may be a read error of a much larger clone one base away. The chain joins TRBV5-6 to TRBJ2-1, with 10 bases fitting TRBD1. The CDR3 has 15 amino acids. V lost 3 bases to trimming and J lost 9 bases; unmatched junction nucleotides: 9. Germline V gene lookup returns CDR1 SGHDT and CDR2 YYEEEE. The DNA for the CDR3 is TGTGCCAGCAGCTCACCGGGACAGGGGACCTGTGAGCAGTTCTTC. Its protein product is CASSSPGQGTCEQFF. Full variable domain (rest looked up from reference TRBV5-6 and TRBJ2-1): DAGVTQSPTHLIKTRGQQVTLRCSPKSGHDTVSWYQQALGQGPQFIFQYYEEEERQRGNFPDRFSGHQFPNYSSELNVNALLLGDSALYLCASSSPGQGTCEQFFGPGTRLTVL.

The CDR3 bases are TGTGCCAGCAGTTTATCGCTGGGGGGCGGCTATGGCTACACCTTC. Translated: CASSLSLGGGYGYTF. This sequence joins TRBV12-3 or TRBV12-4 and TRBJ1-2, with D tentatively TRBD1 (6 bases). Trimming removed 2 bases at V and 4 bases at J, with 14 bases between. The CDR3 is made up of 15 amino acids.

This clone was picked up a small number of times. V gene TRBV6-4 combines with J gene TRBJ2-3, with D unclear. V was pared by 2 bases and J by 0 bases, with 12 bases between. CDR3 size: 16 residues. Germline CDR1 MRHNA, CDR2 SNTAGT. CDR3 nucleotides: TGTGCCAGCAGTGACGGCCGTATCGCGAGCACAGATACGCAGTATTTT. It is translated as CASSDGRIASTDTQYF.

This clone was found a few times. This chain uses TRBV6-6 with TRBJ2-2, with D possibly called TRBD1 or TRBD2 (5 bases each). Germline V CDR1 and CDR2: MNHNY, SVGAGI (reference sequence). Deletions cut 0 bases from V and 7 bases from J, with 12 bases between. The CDR3 consists of 15 residues. CDR3 amino acids: CASSYSAGTIGELFF. CDR3 sequence (DNA): TGTGCCAGCAGTTACTCGGCAGGGACGATCGGGGAGCTGTTTTTT.

There are many counts of this clone. The V call is TRBV11-1, the J call TRBJ2-7; no clear D. This CDR3 has 13 residues. The V gene's germline CDR1 is SGHAT and CDR2 FQDESV (reference sequence). With 6 bases removed from V and 3 bases from J, the gap between germline ends came to 12 bases. DNA for the CDR3: TGTGCCAGCAGGGAAAAAGGGCGCTACGAGCAGTACTTC. Translating it yields CASREKGRYEQYF.

This clone was detected many times. The rearrangement links TRBV7-9 to TRBJ2-1; possibly TRBD1 or TRBD2 for D (5 bases each). V shed 11 bases and J shed 6 bases, with 20 bases lying between them. Germline CDR1 reads SEHNR; CDR2 reads FQNEAQ (reference sequence). The length of the CDR3 is 14 residues. The CDR3 is CAGEGPGLGNEQFF. DNA for the CDR3: TGTGCCGGAGAGGGGCCGGGCTTGGGCAATGAGCAGTTCTTC.

By sample share, this clone is medium-sized. CDR3 sequence reads: CAISESGAPYTDTQYF. Written as DNA, the CDR3 is TGTGCCATCAGTGAGTCAGGGGCGCCATACACAGATACGCAGTATTTT. The V call is TRBV10-3, the J call TRBJ2-3; TRBD1 is a possible D gene (5 bases). The CDR3 sequence is 16 residues long. The V end lost 0 bases, the J end lost 2 bases, and 12 bases lay between the germline ends. The germline V gene encodes CDR1 ENHRY and CDR2 SYGVKD.

Of note for this clone: Its ends do not fully match the called genes, so a read error is possible. The rearrangement joins TRBV27 to TRBJ2-6; D is possibly TRBD1 (5 bases). Germline-derived CDR1 and CDR2 are MNHEY and SMNVEV (reference sequence). This CDR3 comprises 14 residues. The DNA of the CDR3 is TGTGCCAGCGACAGTTTCTCTGGGTCCAACGTCCTGACTTTC. This codes for CASDSFSGSNVLTF. Variable domain in full (rest from reference TRBV27 and TRBJ2-6): EAQVTQNPRYLITVTGKKLTVTCSQNMNHEYMSWYRQDPGLGLRQIYYSMNVEVTDKGDVPEGYKVSRKEKRNFPLILESPSPNQTSLYFCASDSFSGSNVLTFGAGSRLTVL.

V is TRBV19 and J is TRBJ1-5, with a weak D call TRBD1 (6 bases). V was cut by 3 bases and J by 0 bases, with 15 bases left in between. The germline V gene encodes CDR1 LNHDA and CDR2 SQIVND (reference sequence). The CDR3 is 17 residues long. CDR3 DNA sequence: TGTGCCAGTAGTATCCCTGGACAGAAGTATAGCAATCAGCCCCAGCATTTT. Residues: CASSIPGQKYSNQPQHF. Full variable domain (rest looked up from reference TRBV19 and TRBJ1-5): DGGITQSPKYLFRKEGQNVTLSCEQNLNHDAMYWYRQDPGQGLRLIYYSQIVNDFQKGDIAEGYSVSREKKESFPLTVTSAQKNPTAFYLCASSIPGQKYSNQPQHFGDGTRLSIL.